Listed below are T cell receptor beta chains from one sample, sequenced in a study of blood T cell repertoires in COVID-19. Produced via immunoSEQ multiplex PCR; TCRdb's table is partial and in-frame only. The sample includes approximately 8,100 clones, about 84% of them seen just once. The sample was peripheral blood. These receptor sequences come from a human donor in a cohort sampled during active COVID-19. Both conserved end residues are part of each CDR3. The D gene is left open where the match is weak. A row's size may be missing; if present it is once, few, many or a size class.

cdr3_length: 14; v_call: TRBV6-5; d_call: -; j_call: TRBJ1-3; clone_size: few; cdr3_aa: CASSQTVRGNTIYF; cdr3_nt: TGTGCCAGCAGCCAGACAGTCAGAGGAAACACCATATATTTT
cdr3_length: 14; v_call: TRBV11-2; d_call: TRBD2; j_call: TRBJ2-1; clone_size: once; cdr3_aa: CASSLEPTSGDQFF; cdr3_nt: TGTGCCAGCAGCTTAGAGCCGACTAGCGGGGATCAGTTCTTC
cdr3_length: 16; v_call: TRBV6-6; d_call: TRBD1; j_call: TRBJ1-1; clone_size: -; cdr3_aa: CASSSLNRGRNTEAFF; cdr3_nt: TGTGCCAGCAGTTCCTTAAACAGGGGGCGTAACACTGAAGCTTTCTTT
cdr3_length: 13; v_call: TRBV5-6; d_call: -; j_call: TRBJ1-1; clone_size: once; cdr3_aa: CASSFQWNTEAFF; cdr3_nt: TGTGCCAGCAGCTTTCAATGGAACACTGAAGCTTTCTTT
cdr3_length: 15; v_call: TRBV9; d_call: -; j_call: TRBJ1-3; clone_size: -; cdr3_aa: CASSLEGVAGNTIYF; cdr3_nt: TGTGCCAGCAGCTTGGAAGGGGTCGCTGGAAACACCATATATTTT
cdr3_length: 18; v_call: TRBV7-2; d_call: -; j_call: TRBJ1-2; clone_size: medium-sized; cdr3_aa: CASSLAIPRGFRVYGYTF; cdr3_nt: TGTGCCAGCAGCTTAGCGATCCCCCGGGGTTTCCGGGTCTATGGCTACACCTTC
cdr3_length: 17; v_call: TRBV24-1; d_call: -; j_call: TRBJ2-4; clone_size: -; cdr3_aa: CATSDLTGILAKNIQYF; cdr3_nt: TGTGCCACCAGTGATTTGACCGGGATACTAGCCAAAAACATTCAGTACTTC
cdr3_length: 14; v_call: TRBV10-3; d_call: TRBD2; j_call: TRBJ2-7; clone_size: -; cdr3_aa: CAIRSPGTTIEQYF; cdr3_nt: TGTGCCATCAGGAGCCCCGGGACTACCATCGAGCAGTACTTC
cdr3_length: 16; v_call: TRBV5-4; d_call: TRBD2; j_call: TRBJ2-1; clone_size: -; cdr3_aa: CASSLGLAGPYNEQFF; cdr3_nt: TGTGCCAGCAGCTTGGGACTAGCGGGACCCTACAATGAGCAGTTCTTC
cdr3_length: 15; v_call: TRBV11-3; d_call: -; j_call: TRBJ1-3; clone_size: -; cdr3_aa: CASSRQGGTGNTIYF; cdr3_nt: TGTGCCAGCAGCCGTCAAGGGGGAACCGGAAACACCATATATTTT
cdr3_length: 14; v_call: TRBV3-1/TRBV3-2; d_call: TRBD1; j_call: TRBJ2-5; clone_size: -; cdr3_aa: CASSPGDREETQYF; cdr3_nt: TGTGCCAGCAGCCCGGGGGACAGGGAAGAGACCCAGTACTTC
cdr3_length: 14; v_call: TRBV2; d_call: -; j_call: TRBJ2-1; clone_size: -; cdr3_aa: CASSEIKGWDEQFF; cdr3_nt: TGTGCCAGCAGTGAAATTAAGGGGTGGGATGAGCAGTTCTTC
cdr3_length: 12; v_call: TRBV3-1/TRBV3-2; d_call: -; j_call: TRBJ2-2; clone_size: once; cdr3_aa: CASISRAGELFF; cdr3_nt: TGTGCCAGCATTTCGAGGGCCGGGGAGCTGTTTTTT
cdr3_length: 14; v_call: TRBV10-1; d_call: TRBD1; j_call: TRBJ2-3; clone_size: -; cdr3_aa: CASSESTGTDTQYF; cdr3_nt: TGCGCCAGCAGTGAGTCGACAGGGACAGATACGCAGTATTTT
cdr3_length: 15; v_call: TRBV11-2; d_call: -; j_call: TRBJ1-1; clone_size: -; cdr3_aa: CASSFTRGRNTEAFF; cdr3_nt: TGTGCCAGCAGCTTCACTCGCGGTCGGAACACTGAAGCTTTCTTT
cdr3_length: 12; v_call: TRBV10-2; d_call: -; j_call: TRBJ2-1; clone_size: -; cdr3_aa: CASSQLDNEQFF; cdr3_nt: TGCGCCAGCAGCCAACTAGACAATGAGCAGTTCTTC
cdr3_length: 14; v_call: TRBV2; d_call: TRBD1; j_call: TRBJ1-5; clone_size: few; cdr3_aa: CASSIRQGSQPQHF; cdr3_nt: TGTGCCAGCAGTATCAGACAGGGAAGTCAGCCCCAGCATTTT
cdr3_length: 15; v_call: TRBV23-1; d_call: -; j_call: TRBJ1-3; clone_size: -; cdr3_aa: CASSQRGPSGNTIYF; cdr3_nt: TGCGCCAGCAGTCAAAGGGGCCCCTCGGGAAACACCATATATTTT
cdr3_length: 14; v_call: TRBV19; d_call: TRBD1; j_call: TRBJ1-4; clone_size: -; cdr3_aa: CASRLRDSNEKLFF; cdr3_nt: TGTGCCAGTAGGCTCCGGGACAGTAATGAAAAACTGTTTTTT
cdr3_length: 18; v_call: TRBV10-3; d_call: TRBD2; j_call: TRBJ2-2; clone_size: -; cdr3_aa: CVVELLRLAGADTGELFF; cdr3_nt: TGTGTCGTCGAGTTACTTCGACTAGCGGGAGCGGACACCGGGGAGCTGTTTTTT
cdr3_length: 14; v_call: TRBV9; d_call: TRBD2; j_call: TRBJ2-3; clone_size: -; cdr3_aa: CASSREVGTDTQYF; cdr3_nt: TGTGCCAGCAGCCGGGAGGTAGGCACAGATACGCAGTATTTT
cdr3_length: 13; v_call: TRBV29-1; d_call: TRBD1; j_call: TRBJ1-5; clone_size: -; cdr3_aa: CSVGGTGGQPQHF; cdr3_nt: TGCAGCGTGGGGGGGACAGGGGGCCAGCCCCAGCATTTT
cdr3_length: 18; v_call: TRBV24-1; d_call: TRBD2; j_call: TRBJ2-1; clone_size: -; cdr3_aa: CATSDLRASGRAGNEQFF; cdr3_nt: TGTGCCACCAGTGATTTGAGGGCTAGCGGGAGGGCCGGCAATGAGCAGTTCTTC